This T cell receptor (beta chain) was identified during a study of T-cell reconstitution after alpha-beta-depleted transplantation in children. Broader study findings: A year had passed since transplant, and T-cell counts and diversity by then came mostly from newly produced T cells. Several hundred rapidly expanded clones from non-depleted graft cells reportedly supplied alpha-beta T cells about two months post-transplant. Surviving recipient T cells and intrathymic progenitors accounted for some patients' high TCRbeta diversity at day 60.

Construction of the TCRbeta library involved unique molecular identifiers. Each CDR3 protein gets one entry after TCRdb re-called the PCR reads with MiXCR. The profile shows 200,000 to 250,000 distinct CDR3 sequences, under 8.5% of them singletons. The V end lost 5 bases, the J end lost 3 bases, and 13 bases lay between the germline ends. The CDR3 sequence is 14 residues long. This clonotype was seen at least ten times. Its cognate antigen is unknown. The input for sequencing was PBMCs, mostly from graft donor cells, taken 360 days after TCRalphabeta/CD19-depleted stem cell transplant. The TCR comes from a male patient under 10 years old who had a stem cell transplant for acute myeloid leukemia, so the T cells may come from the graft donor. The V call is TRBV12-3 or TRBV12-4, the J call TRBJ1-1, with D perhaps TRBD1 (6 bases). Written as DNA, the CDR3 is TGTGCCAGCAGTGCAACAGGGCCGTACACTGAAGCTTTCTTT. It yields the protein CASSATGPYTEAFF.